The T cell receptor (beta chain) described here comes from a study of blood T cell repertoires in COVID-19. Clones were sequenced by immunoSEQ multiplex PCR, and TCRdb holds only the in-frame ones, with some missing. In the table there are a few hundred thousand clones, roughly 88% of which are singletons. With V trimmed by 2 bases and J by 4 bases, 13 bases remained unmatched. The V gene's germline CDR1 is MNHEY and CDR2 SMNVEV (reference sequence). CDR3 length: 18 residues. The source is a man aged 18 to 30 who had recovered from COVID-19. Material for sequencing was PBMCs or T cells enriched from blood (not recorded which). The genes are TRBV27 and TRBJ2-1; 8 bases map to TRBD2. In DNA form, the CDR3 reads TGTGCCAGCAGTTTACGGTTTCGGCTAGCGGGTCAGTACAATGAGCAGTTCTTC. The encoded protein is CASSLRFRLAGQYNEQFF.